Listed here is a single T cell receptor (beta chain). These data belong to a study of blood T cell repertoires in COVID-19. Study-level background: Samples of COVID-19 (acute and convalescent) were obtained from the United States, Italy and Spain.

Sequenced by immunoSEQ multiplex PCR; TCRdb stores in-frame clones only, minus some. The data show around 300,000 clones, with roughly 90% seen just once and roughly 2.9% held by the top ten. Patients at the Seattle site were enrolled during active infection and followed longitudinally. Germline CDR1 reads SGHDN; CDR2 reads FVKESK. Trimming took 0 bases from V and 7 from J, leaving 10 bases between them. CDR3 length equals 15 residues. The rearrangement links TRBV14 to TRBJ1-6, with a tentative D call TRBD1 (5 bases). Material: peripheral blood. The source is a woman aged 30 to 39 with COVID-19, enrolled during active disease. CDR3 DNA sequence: TGTGCCAGCAGCCAAGAGTGGGACTGGAATTCACCCCTCCACTTT. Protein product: CASSQEWDWNSPLHF.